This T cell receptor (beta chain) was sequenced during a study of cytomegalovirus exposure and HLA in healthy donors. After removal of 5 bases from V and 5 bases from J, the junction contained 11 bases not matched to a gene. There are 17 residues in the CDR3. Germline V lookup: CDR1 SEHNR, CDR2 FQNEAQ (reference sequence). Details on this clone: The antigen remains unidentified.

Findings of the study overall: CMV serostatus stood as the only immune exposure information on hand. In a later analysis, HLA-associated beta chains showed higher expansion and lower generation probabilities than comparable chains. Common viral pathogens were later found to be apparently linked to several of the most significant clusters.

PCR was performed using 60 Vbeta and 13 Jbeta primers. Sequenced by immunoSEQ multiplex PCR; TCRdb stores in-frame clones only, minus some. The sample contains 80,000 to 100,000 clones, 70% to 85% of which appear only once. The TCR was taken from a human donor in good health. The chain employs TRBV7-9 and TRBJ2-5; 13 bases fit TRBD2. Material: PBMCs. In nucleotides, the CDR3 is TGTGCCAGCAGCCCTCTAACTAGCGGGGGGGCTAGGGAGACCCAGTACTTC. Residues: CASSPLTSGGARETQYF. Full variable domain (outside the CDR3, taken from reference TRBV7-9 and TRBJ2-5): DTGVSQNPRHKITKRGQNVTFRCDPISEHNRLYWYRQTLGQGPEFLTYFQNEAQLEKSRLLSDRFSAERPKGSFSTLEIQRTEQGDSAMYLCASSPLTSGGARETQYFGPGTRLLVL.